This T cell receptor beta chain emerged from a study of cytomegalovirus exposure and HLA in healthy donors. As regards this clone: What it binds is not known.

While unrecorded immune exposures were likely, the donors were nominally healthy when sampled. PCR employed 60 Vbeta and 13 Jbeta primers. The assay was immunoSEQ multiplex PCR, and TCRdb's table has in-frame clones only and misses some. Of under 35,000 clones in the sample, 50% to 75% were seen once. Study-wide points: In a later analysis, HLA-associated TCR beta chains were more clonally expanded than equally common others. Earlier analysis yielded a pattern in which most TCR beta V segments were productive about 90% or about 30% of the time. One variant, a missense change in DCLRE1C, was linked in a later analysis to TCR beta V- and J-gene trimming.

Sequencing was done on a sample of PBMCs. This TCR was sampled from a male donor in good health and CMV-seropositive.

The CDR3 reads CASSVSSGSGYEQYF. CDR3 DNA: TGTGCCAGCAGCGTCTCTAGCGGGAGCGGGTACGAGCAGTACTTC. The chain couples TRBV9 to TRBJ2-7, with 10 bases identical to TRBD2. The CDR3 loop spans 15 amino acids. The J segment lost 4 bases and the V segment lost 2 bases, leaving 6 bases of the junction unmatched. Germline V gene data show CDR1 as SGDLS and CDR2 as YYNGEE.